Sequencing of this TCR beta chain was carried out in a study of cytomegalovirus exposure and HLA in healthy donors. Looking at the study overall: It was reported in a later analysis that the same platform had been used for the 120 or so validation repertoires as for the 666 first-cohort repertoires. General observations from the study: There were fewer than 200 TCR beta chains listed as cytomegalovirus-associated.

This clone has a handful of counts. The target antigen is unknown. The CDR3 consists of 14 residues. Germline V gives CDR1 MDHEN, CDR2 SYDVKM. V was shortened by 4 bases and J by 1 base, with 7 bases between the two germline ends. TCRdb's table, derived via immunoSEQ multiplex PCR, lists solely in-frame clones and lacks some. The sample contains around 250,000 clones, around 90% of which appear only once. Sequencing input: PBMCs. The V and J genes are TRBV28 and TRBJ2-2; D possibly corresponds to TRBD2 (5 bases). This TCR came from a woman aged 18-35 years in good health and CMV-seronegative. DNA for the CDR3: TGTGCCAGCAGTTACGGGGAGAACACCGGGGAGCTGTTTTTT. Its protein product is CASSYGENTGELFF.